What follows describes a single T cell receptor beta chain. TCRdb keeps only in-frame clones here, not all; method: immunoSEQ multiplex PCR. The table includes about 45,000 clones, over 75% detected once. These data originate in a study of lymphopenia after photon versus proton radiotherapy. Germline CDR1 GTSNPN, CDR2 SVGIG (reference sequence). Trimming removed 3 bases from V and 0 bases from J, with 9 bases in between. This CDR3 contains 13 residues. V gene TRBV30 combines with J gene TRBJ2-7, with D uncertain. The clonotype originates from a man aged 35 to 55 with gastric cancer. The sequencing here drew on peripheral blood, taken from a patient treated with photon-based radiotherapy. The chain's CDR3 is CAWRPRLSYEQYF. CDR3 nucleotide sequence: TGTGCCTGGAGACCCCGACTCTCCTACGAGCAGTACTTC.